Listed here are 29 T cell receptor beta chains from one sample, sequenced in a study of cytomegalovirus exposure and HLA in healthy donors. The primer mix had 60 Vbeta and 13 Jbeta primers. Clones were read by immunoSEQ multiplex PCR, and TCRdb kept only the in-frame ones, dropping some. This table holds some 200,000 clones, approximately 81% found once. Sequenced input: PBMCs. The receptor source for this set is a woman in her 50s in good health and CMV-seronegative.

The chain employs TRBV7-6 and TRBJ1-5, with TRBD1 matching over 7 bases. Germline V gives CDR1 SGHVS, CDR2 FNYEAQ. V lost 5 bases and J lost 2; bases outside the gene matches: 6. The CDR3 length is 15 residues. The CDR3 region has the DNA TGTGCCAGCAGCCTGACAGGGCTCGGCAATCAGCCCCAGCATTTT. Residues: CASSLTGLGNQPQHF.

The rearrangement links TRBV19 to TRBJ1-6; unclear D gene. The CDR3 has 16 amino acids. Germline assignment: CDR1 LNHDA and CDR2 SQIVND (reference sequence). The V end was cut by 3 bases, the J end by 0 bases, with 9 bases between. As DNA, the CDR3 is TGTGCCAGTAGTATGGACCGGGGCTCCTATAATTCACCCCTCCACTTT. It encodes CASSMDRGSYNSPLHF.

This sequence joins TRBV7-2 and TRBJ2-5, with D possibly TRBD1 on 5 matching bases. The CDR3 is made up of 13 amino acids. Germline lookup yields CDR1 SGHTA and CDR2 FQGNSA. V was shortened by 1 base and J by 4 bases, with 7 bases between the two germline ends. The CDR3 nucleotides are TGTGCCAGCAGCTTAGGGACAAGAGAGACCCAGTACTTC. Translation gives CASSLGTRETQYF.

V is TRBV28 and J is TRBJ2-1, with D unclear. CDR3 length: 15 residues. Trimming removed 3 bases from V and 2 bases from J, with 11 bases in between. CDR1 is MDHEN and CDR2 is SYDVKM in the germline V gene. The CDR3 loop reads CASSLRSMAYNEQFF. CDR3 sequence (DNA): TGTGCCAGCAGTTTGCGGAGTATGGCCTACAATGAGCAGTTCTTC.

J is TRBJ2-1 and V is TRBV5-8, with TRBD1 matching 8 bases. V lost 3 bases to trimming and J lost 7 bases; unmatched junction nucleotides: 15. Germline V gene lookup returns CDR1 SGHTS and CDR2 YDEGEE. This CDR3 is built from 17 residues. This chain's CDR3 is CASSSGWTGTVGNEQFF. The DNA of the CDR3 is TGTGCCAGCAGCTCGGGCTGGACAGGGACGGTAGGAAATGAGCAGTTCTTC.

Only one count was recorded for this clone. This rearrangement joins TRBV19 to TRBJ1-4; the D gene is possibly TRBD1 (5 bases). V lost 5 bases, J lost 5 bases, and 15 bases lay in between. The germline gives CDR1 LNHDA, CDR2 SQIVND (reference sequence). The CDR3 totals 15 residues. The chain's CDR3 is CASSDPGRANEKLFF. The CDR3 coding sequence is TGTGCCAGTAGTGATCCAGGGAGGGCGAATGAAAAACTGTTTTTT.

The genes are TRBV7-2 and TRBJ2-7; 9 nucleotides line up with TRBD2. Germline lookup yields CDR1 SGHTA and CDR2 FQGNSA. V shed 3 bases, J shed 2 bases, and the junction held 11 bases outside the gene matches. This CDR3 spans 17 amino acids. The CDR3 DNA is TGTGCCAGCAGCTTGCTCCCCGGGACTAGCAGCACCTACGAGCAGTACTTC. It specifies CASSLLPGTSSTYEQYF.

The CDR3 DNA is TGCGCCAGCAGCTTGGGTCGCAGGGGCATGTCCGACAATGAGCAGTTCTTC. The encoded protein is CASSLGRRGMSDNEQFF. The V gene is TRBV5-1, the J gene TRBJ2-1; a weak D match, TRBD1 (6 bases). Germline-derived CDR1 and CDR2 are SGHRS and YFSETQ. CDR3 size: 17 residues. With 0 bases removed from V and 5 bases from J, the gap between germline ends came to 18 bases.

CDR3 region: CASSFDRGRGGYTF. The CDR3 bases are TGTGCCAGCAGTTTCGACAGGGGGCGCGGTGGCTACACCTTC. The rearrangement uses TRBV27 and TRBJ1-2; TRBD1 agrees at 10 bases. V was pared by 3 bases and J by 7 bases, with 5 bases of the junction left unmatched. Germline V gene lookup returns CDR1 MNHEY and CDR2 SMNVEV (reference sequence). CDR3 length equals 14 residues.

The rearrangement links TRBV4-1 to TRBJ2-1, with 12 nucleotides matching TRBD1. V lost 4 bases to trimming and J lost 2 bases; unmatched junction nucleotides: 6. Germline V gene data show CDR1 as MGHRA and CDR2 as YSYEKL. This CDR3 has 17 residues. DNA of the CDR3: TGCGCCAGCAGCCGCCTTGGGACAGGGGGCACCTACAATGAGCAGTTCTTC. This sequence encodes CASSRLGTGGTYNEQFF.

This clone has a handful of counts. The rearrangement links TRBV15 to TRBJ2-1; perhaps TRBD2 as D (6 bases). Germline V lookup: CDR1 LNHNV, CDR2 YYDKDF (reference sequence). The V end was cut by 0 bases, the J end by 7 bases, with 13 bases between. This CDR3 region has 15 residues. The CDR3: CATSRDLEGRNEQFF. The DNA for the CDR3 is TGTGCCACCAGCAGAGATCTGGAGGGGAGGAATGAGCAGTTCTTC.

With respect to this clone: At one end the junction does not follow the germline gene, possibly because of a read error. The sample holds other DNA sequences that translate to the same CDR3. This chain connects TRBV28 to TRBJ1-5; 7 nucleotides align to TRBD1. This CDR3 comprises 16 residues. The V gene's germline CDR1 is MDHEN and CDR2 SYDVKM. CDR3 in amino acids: CASSVPFGTVNQPQHF. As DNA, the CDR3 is TGTGCCAGCAGTGTTCCCTTCGGGACAGTCAATCAGCCCCAGCACTTT. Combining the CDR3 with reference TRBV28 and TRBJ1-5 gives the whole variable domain DVKVTQSSRYLVKRTGEKVFLECVQDMDHENMFWYRQDPGLGLRLIYFSYDVKMKEKGDIPEGYSVSREKKERFSLILESASTNQTSMYLCASSVPFGTVNQPQHFGDGTRLSIL.

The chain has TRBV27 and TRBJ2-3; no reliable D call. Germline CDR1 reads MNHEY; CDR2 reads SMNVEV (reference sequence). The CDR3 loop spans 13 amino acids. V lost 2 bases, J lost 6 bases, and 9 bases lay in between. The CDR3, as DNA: TGTGCCAGCAGTTTAGGGTTGCGGGATACGCAGTATTTT. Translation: CASSLGLRDTQYF.

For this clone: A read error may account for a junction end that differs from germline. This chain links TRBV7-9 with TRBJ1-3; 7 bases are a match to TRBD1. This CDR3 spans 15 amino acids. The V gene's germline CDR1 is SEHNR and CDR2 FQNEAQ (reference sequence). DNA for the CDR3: TGTTCCAGCAGCTTAGGGACAGACTCTGGAAACACCATATATTTT. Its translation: CSSSLGTDSGNTIYF.

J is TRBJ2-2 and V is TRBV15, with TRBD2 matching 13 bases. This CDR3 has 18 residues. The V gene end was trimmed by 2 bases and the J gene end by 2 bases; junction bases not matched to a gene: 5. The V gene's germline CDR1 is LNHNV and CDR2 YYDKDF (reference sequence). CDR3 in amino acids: CATSRSGTSGINTGELFF. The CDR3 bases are TGTGCCACCAGCAGATCAGGGACTAGCGGGATCAACACCGGGGAGCTGTTTTTT.

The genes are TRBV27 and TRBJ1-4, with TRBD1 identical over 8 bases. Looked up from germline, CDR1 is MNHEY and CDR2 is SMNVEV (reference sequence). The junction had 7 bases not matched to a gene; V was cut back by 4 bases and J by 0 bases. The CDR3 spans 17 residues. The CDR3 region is CASSSRGRGATNEKLFF. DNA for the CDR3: TGTGCCAGCAGTTCCAGGGGGCGGGGTGCAACTAATGAAAAACTGTTTTTT.

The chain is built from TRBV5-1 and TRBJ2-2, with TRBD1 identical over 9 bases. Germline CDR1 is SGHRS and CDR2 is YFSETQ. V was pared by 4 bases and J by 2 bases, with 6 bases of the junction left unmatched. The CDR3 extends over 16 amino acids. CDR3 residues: CASSLTGGLNTGELFF. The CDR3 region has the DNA TGCGCCAGCAGCCTGACAGGGGGGCTTAACACCGGGGAGCTGTTTTTT.

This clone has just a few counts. The CDR3 spells CASSSTGGTGELFF. In DNA form, the CDR3 reads TGTGCCAGCAGTTCGACAGGGGGGACCGGGGAGCTGTTTTTT. The genes are TRBV6-4 and TRBJ2-2; 9 bases fit TRBD1. In germline, CDR1 is MRHNA, CDR2 SNTAGT. V lost 5 bases and J lost 5; bases outside the gene matches: 3. CDR3 size: 14 residues.

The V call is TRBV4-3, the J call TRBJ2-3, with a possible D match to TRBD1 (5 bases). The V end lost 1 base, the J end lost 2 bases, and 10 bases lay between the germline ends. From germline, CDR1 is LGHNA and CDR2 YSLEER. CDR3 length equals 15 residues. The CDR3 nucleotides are TGCGCCAGCAGCCAAGGATGGGGCGACACAGATACGCAGTATTTT. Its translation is CASSQGWGDTDTQYF.

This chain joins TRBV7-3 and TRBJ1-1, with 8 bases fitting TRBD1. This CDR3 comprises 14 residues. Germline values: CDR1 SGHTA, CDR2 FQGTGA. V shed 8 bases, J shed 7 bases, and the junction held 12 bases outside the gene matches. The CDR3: CASSGTGDRGEAFF. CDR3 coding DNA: TGTGCCAGCTCCGGGACAGGTGATCGGGGTGAAGCTTTCTTT.

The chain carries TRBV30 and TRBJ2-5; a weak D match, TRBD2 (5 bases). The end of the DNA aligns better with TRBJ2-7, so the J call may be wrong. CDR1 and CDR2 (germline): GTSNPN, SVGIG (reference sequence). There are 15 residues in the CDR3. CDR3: CAWSPVGRGDYEQYF. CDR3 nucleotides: TGTGCCTGGAGCCCGGTGGGCCGGGGAGATTACGAGCAGTACTTC.

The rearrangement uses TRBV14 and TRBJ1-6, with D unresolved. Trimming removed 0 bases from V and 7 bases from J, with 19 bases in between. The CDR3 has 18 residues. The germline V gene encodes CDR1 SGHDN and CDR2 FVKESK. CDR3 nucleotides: TGTGCCAGCAGCCAAGAAATTGTTGGAGGGTTAAGGAATTCACCCCTCCACTTT. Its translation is CASSQEIVGGLRNSPLHF. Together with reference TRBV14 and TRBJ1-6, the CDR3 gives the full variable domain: EAGVTQFPSHSVIEKGQTVTLRCDPISGHDNLYWYRRVMGKEIKFLLHFVKESKQDESGMPNNRFLAERTGGTYSTLKVQPAELEDSGVYFCASSQEIVGGLRNSPLHFGNGTRLTVT.

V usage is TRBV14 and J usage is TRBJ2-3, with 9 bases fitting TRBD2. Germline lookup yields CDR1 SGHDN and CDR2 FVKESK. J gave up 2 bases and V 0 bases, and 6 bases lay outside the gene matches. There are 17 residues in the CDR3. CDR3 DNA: TGTGCCAGCAGCCAAGATCTGAGCGGGGGGCTCACAGATACGCAGTATTTT. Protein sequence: CASSQDLSGGLTDTQYF.

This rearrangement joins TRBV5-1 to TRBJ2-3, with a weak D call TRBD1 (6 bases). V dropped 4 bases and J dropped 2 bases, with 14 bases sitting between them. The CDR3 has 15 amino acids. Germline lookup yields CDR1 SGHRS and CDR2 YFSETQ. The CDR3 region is CASSLRGTATDTQYF. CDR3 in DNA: TGCGCCAGCAGCCTCAGGGGCACTGCCACAGATACGCAGTATTTT.

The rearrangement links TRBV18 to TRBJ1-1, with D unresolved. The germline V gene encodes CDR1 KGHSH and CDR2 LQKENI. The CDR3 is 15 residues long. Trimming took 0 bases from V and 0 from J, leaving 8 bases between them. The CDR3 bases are TGTGCCAGCTCACCACCGACTGGCATGAACACTGAAGCTTTCTTT. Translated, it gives CASSPPTGMNTEAFF.

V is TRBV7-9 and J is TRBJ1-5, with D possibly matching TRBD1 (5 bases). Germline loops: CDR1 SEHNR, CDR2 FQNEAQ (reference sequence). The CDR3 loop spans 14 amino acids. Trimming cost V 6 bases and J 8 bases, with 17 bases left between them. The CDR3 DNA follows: TGTGCCAGCAGTCAAACGGGGGAAAGGGAGCCCCAGCATTTT. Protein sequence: CASSQTGEREPQHF. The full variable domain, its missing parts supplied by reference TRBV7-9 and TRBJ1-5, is DTGVSQNPRHKITKRGQNVTFRCDPISEHNRLYWYRQTLGQGPEFLTYFQNEAQLEKSRLLSDRFSAERPKGSFSTLEIQRTEQGDSAMYLCASSQTGEREPQHFGDGTRLSIL.

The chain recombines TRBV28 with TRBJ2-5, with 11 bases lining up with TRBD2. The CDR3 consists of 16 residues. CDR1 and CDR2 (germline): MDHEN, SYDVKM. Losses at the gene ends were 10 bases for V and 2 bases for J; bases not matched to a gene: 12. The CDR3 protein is CAISPWTSGLQETQYF. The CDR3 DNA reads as TGTGCCATCAGCCCCTGGACTAGCGGGCTTCAAGAGACCCAGTACTTC.

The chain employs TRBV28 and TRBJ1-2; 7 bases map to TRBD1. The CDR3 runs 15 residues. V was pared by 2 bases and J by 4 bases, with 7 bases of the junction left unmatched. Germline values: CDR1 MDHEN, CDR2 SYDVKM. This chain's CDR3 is CASSLSDRALYGYTF. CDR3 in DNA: TGTGCCAGCAGTTTAAGTGACAGGGCCCTCTATGGCTACACCTTC.

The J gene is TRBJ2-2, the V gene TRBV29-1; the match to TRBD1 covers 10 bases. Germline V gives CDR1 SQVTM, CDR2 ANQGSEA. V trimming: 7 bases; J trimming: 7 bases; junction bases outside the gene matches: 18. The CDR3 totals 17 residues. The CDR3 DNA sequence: TGCAGCGATGAGGGTTCGGGGCGGGACAGGGGTTTCGGGGAGCTGTTTTTT. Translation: CSDEGSGRDRGFGELFF.